The rows below give T cell receptor beta chains drawn from one sample of a study of vaccination and CD4 T cells after COVID-19. MiXCR, run by TCRdb on the PCR reads, gives a single entry per CDR3 protein. The sample comprises approximately 14,000 distinct CDR3 sequences, about 70% of which are singletons, and 15% to 20% rests with the top ten. No cognate antigen is known for these TCRs. Sequenced sample: CD4+ T cells from blood, cultured in vitro. These receptors came from a human donor who had recovered from COVID-19. Each CDR3 is given with its conserved first and last residue. D genes are given only for firm matches. Rows may omit the clone size; those that give it use once, few, many or a size class.

few	NA	TRBV28	TRBJ1-2	CASSLRGVFWGYTF	TGTGCCAGCAGTTTGAGAGGGGTATTCTGGGGCTACACCTTC
NA	TRBD1	TRBV10-1	TRBJ2-7	CAATPGTEMTYEQYF	TGCGCCGCGACACCCGGGACAGAGATGACCTACGAGCAGTACTTC
NA	TRBD2	TRBV6-1	TRBJ2-2	CASRRLAGASGELFF	TGTGCCAGCAGACGACTAGCGGGAGCTTCTGGGGAGCTGTTTTTT
NA	NA	TRBV20-1	TRBJ2-5	CSARDRDRGLETQYF	TGCAGTGCTAGAGACCGGGATCGCGGATTGGAGACCCAGTACTTC
NA	NA	TRBV7-6	TRBJ1-4	CASSLAPRTRNEKLFF	TGTGCCAGCAGCTTAGCCCCCCGTACCCGTAATGAAAAACTGTTTTTT
NA	NA	TRBV30	TRBJ1-6	CAWRGRGDVYNSPLHF	TGTGCCTGGCGAGGCAGAGGCGACGTCTATAATTCACCCCTCCACTTT
NA	TRBD1	TRBV7-9	TRBJ2-7	CASSPLYTGVASYEQYF	TGTGCCAGCAGCCCTCTTTACACAGGGGTCGCGTCCTACGAGCAGTACTTC
NA	TRBD1	TRBV6-1	TRBJ2-5	CASRTGGGRETQYF	TGTGCCAGCAGGACAGGGGGAGGGCGAGAGACCCAGTACTTC
NA	NA	TRBV19	TRBJ1-6	CASSPGLGYNSPLHF	TGTGCCAGTAGTCCAGGCCTCGGGTATAATTCACCCCTCCACTTT
once	NA	TRBV6-5	TRBJ1-5	CASSWGRDQPQHF	TGTGCCAGCAGTTGGGGACGGGACCAGCCCCAGCATTTT
NA	NA	TRBV7-2	TRBJ1-5	CASSPQGAWNQPQHF	TGTGCCAGCAGCCCGCAAGGGGCTTGGAATCAGCCCCAGCATTTT
NA	NA	TRBV30	TRBJ1-6	CAWSGRGGLNNSPLHF	TGTGCCTGGAGTGGGCGTGGGGGACTGAATAATTCACCCCTCCACTTT
once	NA	TRBV7-9	TRBJ1-1	CASSPHGLRTSTEAFF	TGTGCCAGCAGCCCCCACGGACTTAGAACATCGACTGAAGCTTTCTTT
few	NA	TRBV4-3	TRBJ2-7	CASSQDSGGGQGNSWLGNEQYF	TGCGCCAGCAGCCAAGATTCCGGGGGAGGGCAGGGGAATTCATGGTTAGGCAACGAGCAGTACTTC
large	NA	TRBV19	TRBJ1-5	CASSVQDNISNQPQHF	TGTGCCAGTAGTGTCCAGGATAACATTAGCAATCAGCCCCAGCATTTT
NA	NA	TRBV14	TRBJ1-2	CASSQDPPPRGYTF	TGTGCCAGCAGCCAAGATCCCCCGCCGAGGGGCTACACCTTC
NA	NA	TRBV24-1	TRBJ1-5	CAVQTQANQPQHF	TGTGCCGTTCAAACGCAGGCTAATCAGCCCCAGCATTTT
NA	NA	TRBV11-2	TRBJ1-2	CASSLGTGLGGYTF	TGTGCCAGCAGCTTAGGGACGGGACTCGGGGGCTACACCTTC
NA	NA	TRBV7-2	TRBJ2-3	CASSLLARNTDTQYF	TGTGCCAGCAGCTTGCTAGCCCGGAACACAGATACGCAGTATTTT
NA	NA	TRBV20-1	TRBJ2-4	CSLTTGALAKNIQYF	TGCAGTTTAACAACGGGGGCCCTAGCCAAAAACATTCAGTACTTC
NA	NA	TRBV9	TRBJ1-2	CASLTRRQWDGYTF	TGTGCCAGCCTCACCCGGCGACAGTGGGACGGCTACACCTTC
NA	TRBD2	TRBV7-2	TRBJ2-7	CASSVGLAGAYEQYF	TGTGCCAGCAGCGTGGGACTAGCGGGCGCCTACGAGCAGTACTTC
NA	NA	TRBV20-1	TRBJ2-3	CSARDPGSNVDTQYF	TGCAGTGCTAGAGATCCCGGGAGTAACGTAGATACGCAGTATTTT
NA	NA	TRBV6-1	TRBJ2-7	CASSRGLTPGMYEQYF	TGTGCCAGCAGCAGGGGACTAACCCCAGGAATGTACGAGCAGTACTTC
NA	NA	TRBV27	TRBJ1-5	CASSSAESRQPQHF	TGTGCCAGCAGTTCGGCAGAGTCCAGACAGCCCCAGCATTTT
once	NA	TRBV20-1	TRBJ1-5	CSARDPASQPQHF	TGCAGTGCTAGAGATCCGGCTAGTCAGCCCCAGCATTTT
few	NA	TRBV30	TRBJ1-6	CAWSVGRAYNSPLHF	TGTGCCTGGAGTGTAGGAAGGGCCTATAATTCACCCCTCCACTTT
NA	NA	TRBV19	TRBJ2-2	CATRKGELNTGELFF	TGTGCCACACGGAAAGGGGAGTTGAACACCGGGGAGCTGTTTTTT
NA	NA	TRBV6-1	TRBJ2-2	CASGGVNTGELFF	TGTGCCAGCGGTGGAGTAAACACCGGGGAGCTGTTTTTT
NA	TRBD2	TRBV4-3	TRBJ2-3	CASSELAGDPDTQYF	TGCGCCAGCAGCGAGCTAGCGGGAGACCCAGATACGCAGTATTTT
NA	TRBD1	TRBV7-8	TRBJ2-7	CASSLDRVGRYEQYF	TGTGCCAGCAGCCTAGACAGGGTGGGTAGGTACGAGCAGTACTTC
NA	TRBD1	TRBV28	TRBJ1-2	CASRRTGTGSGYTF	TGTGCCAGCAGAAGAACCGGGACAGGCTCCGGCTACACCTTC
once	NA	TRBV5-6	TRBJ1-2	CASSLEANWGYTF	TGTGCCAGCAGCTTGGAGGCAAATTGGGGCTACACCTTC
NA	TRBD2	TRBV27	TRBJ2-1	CASSFLFGTSGSNEQFF	TGTGCCAGCAGTTTTCTCTTTGGGACTAGCGGGAGCAATGAGCAGTTCTTC
NA	NA	TRBV7-6	TRBJ2-4	CASSLTIAENIQYF	TGTGCCAGCAGCTTAACCATAGCGGAAAACATTCAGTACTTC
NA	TRBD1	TRBV27	TRBJ2-7	CASSLVSPTGLNYEQYF	TGTGCCAGCAGTTTAGTCTCCCCGACAGGGCTAAACTACGAGCAGTACTTC
NA	NA	TRBV6-2/TRBV6-3	TRBJ1-2	CASSYSNLGADGGYTF	TGTGCCAGCAGTTACTCGAATCTAGGGGCCGACGGTGGCTACACCTTC
NA	TRBD2	TRBV7-9	TRBJ2-3	CASSLLAASTDTQYF	TGTGCCAGCAGCTTACTAGCGGCTAGCACAGATACGCAGTATTTT
NA	TRBD1	TRBV6-2/TRBV6-3	TRBJ1-5	CASTLGRRGPDSNQPQHF	TGTGCCAGCACCCTGGGGAGAAGGGGGCCAGATAGCAATCAGCCCCAGCATTTT
once	NA	TRBV6-1	TRBJ2-1	CASSVRQQFF	TGTGCCAGCAGTGTCCGTCAGCAGTTCTTC
NA	TRBD1	TRBV2	TRBJ1-6	CASSGRVRGNSPLHF	TGTGCCAGCAGTGGCAGAGTCAGGGGGAATTCACCCCTCCACTTT
NA	NA	TRBV28	TRBJ1-5	CASRAGTTRNQPQHF	TGTGCCAGCAGGGCCGGGACAACCCGGAATCAGCCCCAGCATTTT
NA	NA	TRBV7-6	TRBJ2-5	CASRLNRTPQETQYF	TGTGCCAGCAGACTTAACAGGACACCCCAAGAGACCCAGTACTTC
few	TRBD1	TRBV7-2	TRBJ1-2	CASSSGQGYGYTF	TGTGCCAGCAGCTCGGGACAGGGCTATGGCTACACCTTC
NA	TRBD2	TRBV10-1	TRBJ2-7	CASSGKGLAGPYEQYF	TGCGCCAGCAGCGGAAAGGGACTAGCGGGGCCTTACGAGCAGTACTTC
once	TRBD2	TRBV4-3	TRBJ2-5	CASSQVRPAGFGQETQYF	TGCGCCAGCAGCCAAGTGAGACCAGCGGGATTTGGTCAGGAGACCCAGTACTTC
NA	NA	TRBV7-2	TRBJ1-1	CASRLRLVNTEAFF	TGTGCCAGCAGATTACGTCTGGTGAACACTGAAGCTTTCTTT
NA	NA	TRBV30	TRBJ1-1	CAWSSRGLNTEAFF	TGTGCCTGGAGTTCCCGGGGCCTGAACACTGAAGCTTTCTTT
once	NA	TRBV7-9	TRBJ1-1	CASSRDGNTEAFF	TGTGCCAGCAGTCGGGACGGGAACACTGAAGCTTTCTTT
NA	TRBD2	TRBV7-3	TRBJ2-3	CASSPGTRSADTQYF	TGTGCCAGCAGCCCCGGGACTAGATCGGCGGATACGCAGTATTTT